Below are 16 T cell receptor beta chains sequenced from a single sample in a study of human T cells and chemical hapten exposure. Time point denoted: patch test 1, 2 weeks after DPC sensitization. Specified treatment: therapeutic diphenylcyclopropenone sensitization with weekly scalp DPC. MiXCR was run by TCRdb on the RACE reads, yielding one entry per CDR3 protein. The table has under 450,000 distinct CDR3 sequences, about 4.4% seen once. The sample here was whole blood, taken in connection with sensitization to the hapten diphenylcyclopropenone (DPC). The source is a woman aged 50 to 65 with alopecia areata. Some clones in this sample may be carry-over from other donors' samples.

The rearrangement joins TRBV20-1 to TRBJ2-7, with 9 nucleotides matching TRBD1. Germline V gene data show CDR1 as DFQATT and CDR2 as SNEGSKA (reference sequence). The CDR3 extends over 15 amino acids. Trimming removed 5 bases from V and 1 base from J; junction bases left unmatched: 9. The chain's CDR3 is CSALVPGQGSYEQYF. The CDR3 coding sequence is TGCAGTGCTCTCGTACCGGGACAGGGTTCCTACGAGCAGTACTTC.

This chain uses TRBV6-5 with TRBJ2-5; 7 bases line up with TRBD2. Germline-derived CDR1 and CDR2 are MNHEY and SVGAGI. V trimming: 1 base; J trimming: 3 bases; junction bases outside the gene matches: 2. The CDR3 extends over 14 amino acids. CDR3 sequence: CASSYWGGEETQYF. The CDR3 bases are TGTGCCAGCAGTTACTGGGGGGGAGAAGAGACCCAGTACTTC.

This clonotype occurred many times. This chain links TRBV12-5 with TRBJ1-5; 7 bases are shared with TRBD1. The germline CDR1 and CDR2 sequences are LGHNT and FRNRAP. The V segment lost 6 bases and the J segment 4 bases; nucleotides outside the gene matches: 9. The CDR3 length is 15 residues. The CDR3, as DNA: TGTGCTAGTGGCACCGACAGGGCCGGGAATCAGCCCCAGCATTTT. It is translated as CASGTDRAGNQPQHF.

This clonotype was seen at least ten times. V usage is TRBV2 and J usage is TRBJ2-7; maybe TRBD2 (6 bases). Germline V gives CDR1 SNHLY, CDR2 FYNNEI. The CDR3 covers 12 residues. Deletions cut 8 bases from V and 6 bases from J, with 14 bases between. CDR3 protein: CASVGGRVEQYF. CDR3 sequence (DNA): TGTGCCAGCGTGGGGGGTAGGGTCGAGCAGTACTTC. Together with reference TRBV2 and TRBJ2-7, the CDR3 gives the full variable domain: EPEVTQTPSHQVTQMGQEVILRCVPISNHLYFYWYRQILGQKVEFLVSFYNNEISEKSEIFDDQFSVERPDGSNFTLKIRSTKLEDSAMYFCASVGGRVEQYFGPGTRLTVT.

This clonotype came up many times. The chain has TRBV6-4 and TRBJ2-1, with D uncertain. V lost 6 bases, J lost 7 bases, and 19 bases lay in between. This CDR3 is 15 amino acids long. CDR1 is MRHNA, CDR2 SNTAGT, per germline. The CDR3 bases are TGTGCCAGCAGCCCTTTAGGTAGTTTTACAAATGAGCAGTTCTTC. This encodes CASSPLGSFTNEQFF.

This clonotype was counted many times. The chain is built from TRBV6-2 or TRBV6-3 and TRBJ2-1, with D unclear. CDR1 and CDR2 (germline): MNHEY, SVGEGT. V lost 0 bases and J 3 bases, leaving 9 bases between the germline ends. CDR3 length equals 15 residues. For the CDR3, the DNA is TGTGCCAGCAGTTACTCGATTGGTAGCTACAATGAGCAGTTCTTC. The encoded protein is CASSYSIGSYNEQFF.

V usage is TRBV4-3 and J usage is TRBJ2-3; 8 positions agree with TRBD2. V gave up 0 bases and J gave up 1 base; unmatched junction bases: 3. CDR1 is LGHNA and CDR2 is YSLEER in the germline V gene. There are 16 residues in the CDR3. Here the CDR3 reads CASSQDWREGTDTQYF. In DNA form, the CDR3 reads TGCGCCAGCAGCCAAGATTGGCGGGAGGGCACAGATACGCAGTATTTT.

This clonotype was seen ten or more times. The chain uses TRBV10-2 and TRBJ2-6; 9 nucleotides align to TRBD2. The CDR3 has 17 amino acids. The V and J ends lost 4 bases and 2 bases, in that order; junction bases with no gene match: 6. The germline V gene has CDR1 WSHSY and CDR2 SAAADI. CDR3 in amino acids: CASSAVSGGPGANVLTF. DNA of the CDR3: TGCGCCAGCAGTGCGGTTAGCGGGGGACCTGGGGCCAACGTCCTGACTTTC.

This clonotype occurred a few times. This CDR3 reads CASSLRQGKDTQYF. CDR3 nucleotides: TGTGCCAGCAGTTTAAGGCAGGGAAAAGATACGCAGTATTTT. The J gene is TRBJ2-3, the V gene TRBV27; weak D call: TRBD1 (5 bases). The germline gives CDR1 MNHEY, CDR2 SMNVEV (reference sequence). The germline V and J ends were trimmed by 2 bases and 5 bases, with 11 bases remaining between them. The CDR3 length is 14 residues.

There are many counts of this clonotype. This chain joins TRBV5-1 and TRBJ1-1, with unresolved D. CDR1 is SGHRS and CDR2 is YFSETQ in the germline V gene. This CDR3 is 17 amino acids long. Trimming left V 0 bases short and J 0 bases short, with 15 bases between. CDR3 nucleotides: TGCGCCAGCAGCTTGGACATAGCTTCAAACATGAACACTGAAGCTTTCTTT. It is translated as CASSLDIASNMNTEAFF.

This clonotype came up many times. The rearrangement joins TRBV3-1 to TRBJ1-6; D may be TRBD1 (5 bases). This CDR3 comprises 15 residues. With 4 bases removed from V and 6 bases from J, the gap between germline ends came to 13 bases. Germline V gene sequence: CDR1 LGHDT, CDR2 YNNKEL (reference sequence). The CDR3 DNA reads as TGTGCCAGCAGCCGGGACGAGGGGAGTAATTCACCCCTCCACTTT. It translates to CASSRDEGSNSPLHF.

This clonotype was counted a few times. The rearrangement uses TRBV12-3 or TRBV12-4 and TRBJ1-6; D is unclear. CDR3 size: 15 residues. Trimming took off 0 bases at V and 8 bases at J, with 11 bases between the two ends. CDR3 DNA sequence: TGTGCCAGCAGTTTAGCGGCTGGGTATTATTCACCCCTCCACTTT. It is translated as CASSLAAGYYSPLHF.

In its sample, this clonotype was seen many times. The CDR3 nucleotides read TGTGCCAGCCATCGGACAGGGGGCTTTGAAAAACTGTTTTTT. Translated: CASHRTGGFEKLFF. The chain joins TRBV28 to TRBJ1-4, with TRBD1 identical over 11 bases. CDR1 and CDR2 from the germline V gene are MDHEN and SYDVKM. V lost 8 bases to trimming and J lost 7 bases; unmatched junction nucleotides: 6. The CDR3 runs 14 residues.

This clonotype showed up just a few times. V usage is TRBV18 and J usage is TRBJ1-3; no reliable D call. Trimming removed 3 bases at V and 0 bases at J, with 12 bases between. Germline V CDR1 and CDR2: KGHSH, LQKENI. The CDR3 has 16 amino acids. This CDR3 is CASSPSDGSSGNTIYF. Here the CDR3 DNA reads TGTGCCAGCTCACCTTCGGACGGCTCCTCTGGAAACACCATATATTTT.

This clonotype came up a few times. The chain is built from TRBV7-2 and TRBJ1-6; D is perhaps TRBD1 (5 bases). CDR3 length: 14 residues. Trimming stripped 5 bases from V and 10 bases from J, with 15 bases between. The V gene's germline CDR1 is SGHTA and CDR2 FQGNSA. For the CDR3, the DNA is TGTGCCAGCAGCACCCCCCCGCAGGGATCACCCCTCCACTTT. Translation gives CASSTPPQGSPLHF. Using reference TRBV7-2 and TRBJ1-6 for the parts outside the CDR3, the full variable domain is GAGVSQSPSNKVTEKGKDVELRCDPISGHTALYWYRQSLGQGLEFLIYFQGNSAPDKSGLPSDRFSAERTGGSVSTLTIQRTQQEDSAVYLCASSTPPQGSPLHFGNGTRLTVT.

This clonotype was counted many times. This chain uses TRBV10-3 with TRBJ1-1; D is undetermined. The CDR3 loop spans 15 amino acids. Germline V CDR1 and CDR2: ENHRY, SYGVKD. V was cut by 4 bases and J by 6 bases, with 18 bases left in between. In DNA form, the CDR3 reads TGTGCCATCAGTGGAGACACCCCGGGAATGGCTGAAGCTTTCTTT. Encoded protein: CAISGDTPGMAEAFF.